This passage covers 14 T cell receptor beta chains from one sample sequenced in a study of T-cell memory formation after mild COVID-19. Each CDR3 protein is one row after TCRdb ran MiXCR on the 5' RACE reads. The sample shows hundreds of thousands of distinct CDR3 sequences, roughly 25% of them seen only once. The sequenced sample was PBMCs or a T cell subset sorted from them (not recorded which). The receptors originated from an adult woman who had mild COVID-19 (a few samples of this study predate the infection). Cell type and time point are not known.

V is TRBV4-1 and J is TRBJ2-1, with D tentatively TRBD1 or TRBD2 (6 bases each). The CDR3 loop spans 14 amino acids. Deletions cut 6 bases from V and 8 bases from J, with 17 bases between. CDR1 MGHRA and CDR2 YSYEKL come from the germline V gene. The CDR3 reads CASSLDGGGDEQFF. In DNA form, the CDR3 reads TGCGCCAGCAGTCTCGACGGGGGCGGGGATGAGCAGTTCTTC.

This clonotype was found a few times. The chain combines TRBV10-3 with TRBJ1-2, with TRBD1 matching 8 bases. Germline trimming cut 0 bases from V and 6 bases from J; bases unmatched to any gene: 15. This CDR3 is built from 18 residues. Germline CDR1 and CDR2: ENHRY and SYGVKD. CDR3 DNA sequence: TGTGCCATCAGTGAGTCGACGGGGGGACAGGTCGGGAGAAATGGCTACACCTTC. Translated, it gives CAISESTGGQVGRNGYTF.

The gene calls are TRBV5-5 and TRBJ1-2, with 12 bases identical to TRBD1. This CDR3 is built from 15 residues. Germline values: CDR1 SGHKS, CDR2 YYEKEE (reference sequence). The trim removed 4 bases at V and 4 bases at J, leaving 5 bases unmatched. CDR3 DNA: TGTGCCAGCAGCATCGGGACAGGGGGCGCCTATGGCTACACCTTC. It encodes CASSIGTGGAYGYTF.

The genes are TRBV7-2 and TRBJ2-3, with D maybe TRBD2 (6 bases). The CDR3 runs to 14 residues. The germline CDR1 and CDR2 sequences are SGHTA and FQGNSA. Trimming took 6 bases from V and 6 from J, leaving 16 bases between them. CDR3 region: CASRTGLPGDTQYF. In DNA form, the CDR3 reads TGTGCCAGCAGAACGGGACTCCCGGGGGATACGCAGTATTTT. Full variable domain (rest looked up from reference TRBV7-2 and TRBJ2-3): GAGVSQSPSNKVTEKGKDVELRCDPISGHTALYWYRQSLGQGLEFLIYFQGNSAPDKSGLPSDRFSAERTGGSVSTLTIQRTQQEDSAVYLCASRTGLPGDTQYFGPGTRLTVL.

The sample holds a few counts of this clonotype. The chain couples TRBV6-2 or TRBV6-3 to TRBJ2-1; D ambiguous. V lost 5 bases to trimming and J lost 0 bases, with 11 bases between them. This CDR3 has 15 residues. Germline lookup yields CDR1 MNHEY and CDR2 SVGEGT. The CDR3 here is CASSNSNPSYNEQFF. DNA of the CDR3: TGTGCCAGCAGTAATTCAAATCCCTCCTACAATGAGCAGTTCTTC.

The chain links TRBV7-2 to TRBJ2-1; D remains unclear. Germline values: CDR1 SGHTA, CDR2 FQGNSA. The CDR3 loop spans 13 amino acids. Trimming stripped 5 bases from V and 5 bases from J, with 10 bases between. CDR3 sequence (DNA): TGTGCCAGCAGCGACGGACCCAACAATGAGCAGTTCTTC. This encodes CASSDGPNNEQFF.

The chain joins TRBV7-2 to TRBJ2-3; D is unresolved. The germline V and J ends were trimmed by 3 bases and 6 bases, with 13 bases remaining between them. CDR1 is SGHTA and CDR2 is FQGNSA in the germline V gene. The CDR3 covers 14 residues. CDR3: CASSFRTPTDTQYF. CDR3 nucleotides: TGTGCCAGCAGCTTTCGGACCCCCACGGATACGCAGTATTTT.

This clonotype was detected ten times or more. This CDR3 reads CATSRDLTEQETQYF. CDR3 in DNA: TGTGCCACCAGCAGAGATCTGACAGAACAAGAGACCCAGTACTTC. J is TRBJ2-5 and V is TRBV15, with D possibly being TRBD1 (5 bases). CDR3 size: 15 residues. Germline V lookup: CDR1 LNHNV, CDR2 YYDKDF (reference sequence). Trimming took 0 bases from V and 2 from J, leaving 10 bases between them.

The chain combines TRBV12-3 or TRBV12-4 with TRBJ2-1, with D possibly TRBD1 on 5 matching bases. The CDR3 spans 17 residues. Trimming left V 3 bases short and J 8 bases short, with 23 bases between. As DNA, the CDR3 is TGTGCCAGCAGTTTTATGGTTGGGGCCGGGCTAAGTGATGAGCAGTTCTTC. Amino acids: CASSFMVGAGLSDEQFF.

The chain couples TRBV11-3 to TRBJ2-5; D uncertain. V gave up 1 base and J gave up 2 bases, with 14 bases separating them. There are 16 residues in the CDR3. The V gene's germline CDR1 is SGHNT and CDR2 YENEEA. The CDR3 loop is CASSLGDWAEQETQYF. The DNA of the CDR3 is TGTGCCAGCAGCTTAGGGGATTGGGCGGAACAAGAGACCCAGTACTTC.

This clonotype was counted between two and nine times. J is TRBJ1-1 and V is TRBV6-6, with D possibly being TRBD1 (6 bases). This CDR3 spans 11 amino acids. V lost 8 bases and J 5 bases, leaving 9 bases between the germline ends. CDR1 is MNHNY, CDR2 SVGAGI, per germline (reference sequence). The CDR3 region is CASGRGTEAFF. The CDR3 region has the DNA TGTGCCAGCGGAAGGGGGACTGAAGCTTTCTTT.

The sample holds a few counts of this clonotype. In nucleotides, the CDR3 is TGTGCCATCAATCCGGGACCGGAGCGGGATGAGCAGTTCTTC. Translated, it gives CAINPGPERDEQFF. V and J are TRBV10-3 and TRBJ2-1, with D maybe TRBD2 (6 bases). The ends were cut back, 7 bases at V and 8 bases at J, with 18 bases in the middle. CDR3 length: 14 residues. In germline, CDR1 is ENHRY, CDR2 SYGVKD.

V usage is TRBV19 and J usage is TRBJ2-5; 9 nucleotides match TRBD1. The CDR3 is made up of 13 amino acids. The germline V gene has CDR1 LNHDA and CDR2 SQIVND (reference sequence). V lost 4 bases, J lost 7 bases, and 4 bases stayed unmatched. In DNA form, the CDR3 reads TGTGCCAGTAGTACCGGACAGGGGCTGACCCAGTACTTC. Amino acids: CASSTGQGLTQYF.

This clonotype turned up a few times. The CDR3 reads CASSQAEYRVEQYF. In DNA form, the CDR3 reads TGCGCCAGCAGCCAAGCGGAATACCGCGTAGAGCAGTATTTT. The chain is built from TRBV4-1 and TRBJ2-3; no firm D call. The germline V and J ends were trimmed by 1 base and 11 bases, with 16 bases remaining between them. Per the germline V gene, CDR1 is MGHRA and CDR2 is YSYEKL. The CDR3 is made up of 14 amino acids.